Sequencing of this T cell receptor (beta chain) was carried out in a study of identical twins. The length of the CDR3 is 15 residues. The J segment lost 3 bases and the V segment lost 2 bases, leaving 4 bases of the junction unmatched. Per germline, CDR1 MNHNS and CDR2 SASEGT. A universal primer site was added by template switching, and unique molecular identifiers were carried by the cDNA. TCRdb independently ran MiXCR on the 5' RACE reads; one entry per CDR3 protein. Among 120,000 to 150,000 distinct CDR3 sequences listed, 3.5% were seen once. This clonotype has a count of ten or more. Each donor was a healthy Caucasian.

V is TRBV6-1 and J is TRBJ2-1, with 7 bases aligning to TRBD1. Sequencing was done on a sample of memory T cells sorted from blood. The source is a man between 18 and 35 years old in good health. The CDR3 nucleotides read TGTGCCAGCAGTGAAAATCGGGACAGCTACAATGAGCAGTTCTTC. Protein sequence: CASSENRDSYNEQFF.